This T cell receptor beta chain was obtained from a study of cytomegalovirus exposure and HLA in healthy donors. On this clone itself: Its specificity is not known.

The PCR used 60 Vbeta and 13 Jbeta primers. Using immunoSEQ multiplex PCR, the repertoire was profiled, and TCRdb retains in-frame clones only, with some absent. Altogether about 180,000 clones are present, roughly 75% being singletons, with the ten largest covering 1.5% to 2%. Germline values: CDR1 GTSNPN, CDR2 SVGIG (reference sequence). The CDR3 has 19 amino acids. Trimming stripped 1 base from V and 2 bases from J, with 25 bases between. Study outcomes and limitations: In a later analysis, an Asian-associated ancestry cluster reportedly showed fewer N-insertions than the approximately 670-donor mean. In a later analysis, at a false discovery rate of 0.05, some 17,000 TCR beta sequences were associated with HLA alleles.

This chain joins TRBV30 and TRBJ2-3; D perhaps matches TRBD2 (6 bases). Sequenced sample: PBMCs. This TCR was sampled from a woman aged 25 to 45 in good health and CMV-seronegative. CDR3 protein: CAWSAAISGRLDDTDTQYF. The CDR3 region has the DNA TGTGCCTGGAGTGCGGCGATCAGCGGGCGCCTAGATGACACAGATACGCAGTATTTT.